This T cell receptor beta chain was recovered during a study of blood T cell repertoires in COVID-19. The germline V gene has CDR1 SEHNR and CDR2 FQNEAQ (reference sequence). The CDR3 is 15 amino acids. With 0 bases removed from V and 4 bases from J, the gap between germline ends came to 12 bases. The method was immunoSEQ multiplex PCR; TCRdb's version includes in-frame clones alone and lacks a portion of them. The table lists hundreds of thousands of clones, over 75% of them singletons. The V gene is TRBV7-9, the J gene TRBJ1-2; the D is unclear. The TCR was taken from a woman aged 30 to 39 who had recovered from COVID-19. Material: PBMCs or T cells enriched from blood (not recorded which). CDR3 nucleotides: TGTGCCAGCAGCTTAGCTGCCGGTAAGAGCTATGGCTACACCTTC. Protein sequence: CASSLAAGKSYGYTF.